This T cell receptor beta chain originates from a study of cytomegalovirus exposure and HLA in healthy donors. Regarding the study as a whole: It was reported in a later analysis that an Asian-associated ancestry cluster showed fewer N-insertions than the roughly 660-donor mean. Within the data, a cluster of highly shared sequence variants was likely a sequencing artifact. TCR beta V- and J-gene trimming was later associated with a missense DCLRE1C variant.

V lost 4 bases and J 5 bases, leaving 16 bases between the germline ends. This CDR3 contains 14 residues. Germline V gene data show CDR1 as SGHKS and CDR2 as YYEKEE (reference sequence). A note on this clone: The antigen is undetermined.

The PCR ran on 60 Vbeta and 13 Jbeta primers. TCRdb's copy holds only in-frame clones and misses some; the assay was immunoSEQ multiplex PCR. The sample includes about 140,000 clones, around three quarters of them seen just once. The specimen sequenced was PBMCs. The chain carries TRBV5-5 and TRBJ2-7, with TRBD2 as a possible D gene (5 bases). This clonotype was sampled from a middle-aged man in good health and CMV-seropositive. Here the CDR3 reads CASSRGVLGNEQYF. CDR3 nucleotide sequence: TGTGCCAGCAGCCGGGGAGTTTTAGGTAACGAGCAGTACTTC.